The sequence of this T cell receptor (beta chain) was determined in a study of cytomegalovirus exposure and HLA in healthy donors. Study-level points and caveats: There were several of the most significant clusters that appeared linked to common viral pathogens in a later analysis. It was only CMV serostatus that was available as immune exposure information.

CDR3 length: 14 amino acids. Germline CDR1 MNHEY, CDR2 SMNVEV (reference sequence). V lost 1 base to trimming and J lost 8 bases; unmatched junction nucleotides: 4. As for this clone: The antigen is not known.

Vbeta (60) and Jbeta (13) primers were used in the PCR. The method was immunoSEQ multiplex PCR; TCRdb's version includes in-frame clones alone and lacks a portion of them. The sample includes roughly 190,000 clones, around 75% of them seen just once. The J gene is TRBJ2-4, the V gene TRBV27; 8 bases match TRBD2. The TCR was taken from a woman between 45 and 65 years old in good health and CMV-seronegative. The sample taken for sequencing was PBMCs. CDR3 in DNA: TGTGCCAGCAGTTTATACGGGGGGGGAGACATTCAGTACTTC. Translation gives CASSLYGGGDIQYF.